The 8 T cell receptor beta chains listed next were all sequenced from one sample in a study of blood T cell repertoires in COVID-19. The assay was immunoSEQ multiplex PCR, and TCRdb's table has in-frame clones only and misses some. The sample yields approximately 78,000 clones, approximately 88% seen once. Sequencing was carried out using peripheral blood. The source is a man in his forties or fifties with acute or convalescent COVID-19.

The chain has TRBV4-1 and TRBJ1-5, with 12 bases matching TRBD1. Germline CDR1 and CDR2: MGHRA and YSYEKL. The CDR3 sequence is 17 residues long. J was trimmed by 2 bases and V by 3 bases; bases with no gene match: 5. The CDR3 nucleotides are TGCGCCAGCAGCCACGGGACAGGGGGCTATGGCAATCAGCCCCAGCATTTT. It translates to CASSHGTGGYGNQPQHF.

The rearrangement links TRBV29-1 to TRBJ1-2; D is ambiguous. Germline V gene sequence: CDR1 SQVTM, CDR2 ANQGSEA. The CDR3 length is 14 residues. V was cut by 2 bases and J by 6 bases, with 16 bases left in between. In nucleotides, the CDR3 is TGCAGCGTTGAACGGGGTGTCATCGGAAATGGCTACACCTTC. It yields the protein CSVERGVIGNGYTF. Full variable domain (missing parts from reference TRBV29-1 and TRBJ1-2): SAVISQKPSRDICQRGTSLTIQCQVDSQVTMMFWYRQQPGQSLTLIATANQGSEATYESGFVIDKFPISRPNLTFSTLTVSNMSPEDSSIYLCSVERGVIGNGYTFGSGTRLTVV.

The CDR3 is CSASTGTSGGSTDTQYF. The CDR3 DNA is TGCAGTGCTAGTACCGGGACTAGCGGGGGAAGCACAGATACGCAGTATTTT. The V call is TRBV20-1, the J call TRBJ2-3; TRBD2 agrees at 14 bases. CDR1 and CDR2 from the germline V gene are DFQATT and SNEGSKA (reference sequence). V gave up 3 bases and J gave up 0 bases; unmatched junction bases: 5. There are 17 residues in the CDR3.

The CDR3 reads CASSLRQGASEQFF. The CDR3 coding sequence is TGTGCCAGCAGTCTAAGACAGGGTGCTTCGGAGCAGTTCTTC. This chain uses TRBV6-6 with TRBJ2-1; 7 nucleotides agree with TRBD1. CDR3 length: 14 residues. The trim removed 5 bases at V and 10 bases at J, leaving 11 bases unmatched. The germline V gene encodes CDR1 MNHNY and CDR2 SVGAGI (reference sequence).

The chain couples TRBV6-5 to TRBJ2-1; 13 bases are shared with TRBD2. Looked up from germline, CDR1 is MNHEY and CDR2 is SVGAGI. Trimming at V came to 4 bases and at J to 6 bases, leaving 6 bases not matched to a gene. The CDR3 sequence is 16 residues long. The CDR3 DNA follows: TGTGCCAGCAGTTTGACTAGCGGGGGGTTAAGCAATGAGCAGTTCTTC. It translates to CASSLTSGGLSNEQFF.

This chain links TRBV6-1 with TRBJ1-3, with D possibly matching TRBD1 (6 bases). Trimming stripped 3 bases from V and 0 bases from J, with 9 bases between. CDR1 is MNHNS and CDR2 is SASEGT in the germline V gene. CDR3 length: 15 amino acids. CDR3 DNA: TGTGCCAGCAGTGAGGGGGCTTACTCTGGAAACACCATATATTTT. Translation gives CASSEGAYSGNTIYF.

The chain links TRBV7-9 to TRBJ1-5; 9 nucleotides line up with TRBD1. The germline V gene encodes CDR1 SEHNR and CDR2 FQNEAQ (reference sequence). The CDR3 sequence is 14 residues long. V shed 1 base and J 10 bases; nucleotides not matched to a gene: 5. The CDR3, as DNA: TGTGCCAGCAGCTTAGGACAGGGGGATGGTCCCCAGCATTTT. This gives the protein CASSLGQGDGPQHF.

The rearrangement joins TRBV7-3 to TRBJ1-6; maybe TRBD1 (6 bases). The CDR3 sequence is 15 residues long. V lost 1 base and J lost 8, with 12 bases in between. Germline V gives CDR1 SGHTA, CDR2 FQGTGA. Here the CDR3 DNA reads TGTGCCAGCAGCTTAAATAGAGGGGGTGATTCACCCCTCCACTTT. Its protein product is CASSLNRGGDSPLHF. Full variable domain (remainder filled in from reference TRBV7-3 and TRBJ1-6): GAGVSQTPSNKVTEKGKYVELRCDPISGHTALYWYRQSLGQGPEFLIYFQGTGAADDSGLPNDRFFAVRPEGSVSTLKIQRTERGDSAVYLCASSLNRGGDSPLHFGNGTRLTVT.